The 26 T cell receptor beta chains given below trace back to one sample, sequenced in a study of T-cell reconstitution after alpha-beta-depleted transplantation in children. The TCRbeta library was prepared with unique molecular identifiers. In TCRdb, the PCR reads were re-called with MiXCR into one record per CDR3 protein. The data contain 200,000 to 250,000 distinct CDR3 sequences, approximately 12% of them singletons. The sequenced sample was PBMCs from the stem cell graft donor, obtained from the stem cell graft. Receptors originate from a human donor who donated a stem cell graft to a child with acute lymphoblastic leukemia.

This clonotype was counted a few times. V is TRBV28 and J is TRBJ1-1; 11 nucleotides match TRBD1. There are 13 residues in the CDR3. Trimming took 6 bases from V and 10 from J; bases not matched to a gene: 7. Germline CDR1 and CDR2: MDHEN and SYDVKM. For the CDR3, the DNA is TGTGCCAGCAGGCCGGGACAGGGGGTTTCAGCTTTCTTT. Translating gives CASRPGQGVSAFF.

The sample holds many counts of this clonotype. This rearrangement joins TRBV4-3 to TRBJ2-7, with D possibly being TRBD1 or TRBD2 (5 bases each). This CDR3 region has 16 residues. Germline V gene sequence: CDR1 LGHNA, CDR2 YSLEER. With 0 bases removed from V and 3 bases from J, the gap between germline ends came to 15 bases. The CDR3 region has the DNA TGCGCCAGCAGCCAAGATCGGTCGGGACGGTTCTACGAGCAGTACTTC. Residues: CASSQDRSGRFYEQYF.

The genes are TRBV18 and TRBJ2-3; tentative D call: TRBD2 (5 bases). V dropped 0 bases and J dropped 0 bases, with 10 bases sitting between them. Germline CDR1 and CDR2: KGHSH and LQKENI. The length of the CDR3 is 16 residues. CDR3 coding DNA: TGTGCCAGCTCACCACCCCCGGGGTTTAGCACAGATACGCAGTATTTT. This codes for CASSPPPGFSTDTQYF.

The chain couples TRBV30 to TRBJ2-7; D is unresolved. CDR3 length: 12 residues. Trimming stripped 4 bases from V and 6 bases from J, with 13 bases between. Germline-derived CDR1 and CDR2 are GTSNPN and SVGIG (reference sequence). The CDR3 DNA follows: TGTGCCTGGAACATTGCGTCGTCCGAGCAGTACTTC. Translation gives CAWNIASSEQYF.

This clonotype was observed many times. This chain uses TRBV13 with TRBJ2-7; the match to TRBD2 covers 8 bases. Germline lookup yields CDR1 PRHDT and CDR2 FYEKMQ (reference sequence). The J segment lost 4 bases and the V segment lost 3 bases, leaving 5 bases of the junction unmatched. The CDR3 runs 14 residues. The CDR3 DNA sequence: TGTGCCAGCAGCTTCCAGACTAGCGCATACGAGCAGTACTTC. Translating gives CASSFQTSAYEQYF. The full variable domain, its missing parts supplied by reference TRBV13 and TRBJ2-7, is AAGVIQSPRHLIKEKRETATLKCYPIPRHDTVYWYQQGPGQDPQFLISFYEKMQSDKGSIPDRFSAQQFSDYHSELNMSSLELGDSALYFCASSFQTSAYEQYFGPGTRLTVT.

This clonotype was seen a few times. The J gene is TRBJ2-1, the V gene TRBV2, with 7 positions matching TRBD1. Trimming removed 5 bases from V and 4 bases from J; junction bases left unmatched: 5. The germline gives CDR1 SNHLY, CDR2 FYNNEI. The CDR3 length is 14 residues. The CDR3 reads CASSTGESYNEQFF. The CDR3 bases are TGTGCCAGCAGTACAGGGGAATCGTACAATGAGCAGTTCTTC.

This clonotype came up many times. This chain connects TRBV5-5 to TRBJ1-1; 9 positions match TRBD1. The CDR3 is made up of 15 amino acids. Germline V gene lookup returns CDR1 SGHKS and CDR2 YYEKEE (reference sequence). V shed 1 base and J 0 bases; nucleotides not matched to a gene: 1. CDR3 in DNA: TGTGCCAGCAGCTTGACAGGGGGCTTGAACACTGAAGCTTTCTTT. It encodes CASSLTGGLNTEAFF.

This clonotype was seen many times. This chain connects TRBV5-1 to TRBJ2-5; TRBD1 is a possible D gene (5 bases). V lost 4 bases, J lost 5 bases, and 12 bases lay in between. CDR3 size: 13 residues. Germline lookup yields CDR1 SGHRS and CDR2 YFSETQ. The CDR3 coding sequence is TGCGCCAGCAGCCCGCAGGGTCCGGAGACCCAGTACTTC. Its translation is CASSPQGPETQYF.

This clonotype was recorded a few times. The chain is built from TRBV6-1 and TRBJ1-2; 8 bases fit TRBD1. The CDR3 covers 16 residues. V dropped 5 bases and J dropped 5; count of bases not matched to a gene: 13. Germline loops: CDR1 MNHNS, CDR2 SASEGT. The CDR3 DNA follows: TGTGCCAGCAGTCCCGCTCCCGGGACAGGCATTTATGGCTACACCTTC. Its translation: CASSPAPGTGIYGYTF.

In this sample, this clonotype turned up many times. This chain links TRBV7-2 with TRBJ1-5, with D possibly matching TRBD1 (5 bases). The CDR3 consists of 16 residues. The germline V and J ends were trimmed by 5 bases and 0 bases, with 14 bases remaining between them. CDR1 is SGHTA and CDR2 is FQGNSA in the germline V gene. CDR3: CASSMIGALSNQPQHF. In DNA, the CDR3 is TGTGCCAGCAGCATGATAGGGGCCCTTAGCAATCAGCCCCAGCATTTT.

The table lists this clonotype with many counts. The V gene is TRBV9, the J gene TRBJ1-2; 10 bases align to TRBD1. The CDR3 sequence is 18 residues long. Per germline, CDR1 SGDLS and CDR2 YYNGEE. Trimming took 3 bases from V and 2 from J; bases not matched to a gene: 13. The CDR3 bases are TGTGCCAGCAGCGCAAGCAGGGACAGGGGCGGACGAAACTATGGCTACACCTTC. Translation gives CASSASRDRGGRNYGYTF.

This clonotype has ten or more counts. The rearrangement links TRBV4-2 to TRBJ1-5; D possibly corresponds to TRBD1 (6 bases). In germline, CDR1 is LGHNA, CDR2 YNFKEQ. Trimming shortened V by 1 base and J by 6 bases, and 16 bases separated the two germline ends. This CDR3 is built from 16 residues. As DNA, the CDR3 is TGTGCCAGCAGCCAAGTTGTCTCAGGGGCGGGTCAGCCCCAGCATTTT. Protein sequence: CASSQVVSGAGQPQHF.

In this sample, this clonotype turned up many times. The chain employs TRBV28 and TRBJ2-1; D gene uncertain. V gave up 2 bases and J gave up 10 bases, with 6 bases separating them. Germline V gene lookup returns CDR1 MDHEN and CDR2 SYDVKM. The CDR3 totals 11 residues. CDR3 sequence (DNA): TGTGCCAGCAGTTTAGCAGTCGAGCAGTTCTTC. It translates to CASSLAVEQFF.

This clonotype was counted a few times. At one boundary the junction diverges from the germline segment, which might be a read error. The V call is TRBV6-1, the J call TRBJ2-7; TRBD1 aligns across 7 bases. CDR1 is MNHNS, CDR2 SASEGT, per germline. This CDR3 region has 11 residues. Here the CDR3 reads CASSEGGGADF. The CDR3 DNA follows: TGTGCCAGCAGTGAAGGAGGGGGCGCGGACTTC.

This clonotype was seen ten or more times. The chain carries TRBV20-1 and TRBJ2-1, with 7 bases identical to TRBD2. Trimming at V came to 6 bases and at J to 8 bases, leaving 4 bases not matched to a gene. From germline, CDR1 is DFQATT and CDR2 SNEGSKA (reference sequence). The CDR3 is 11 amino acids. CDR3 region: CSAQRGYEQFF. In nucleotides, the CDR3 is TGCAGTGCCCAGCGGGGCTATGAGCAGTTCTTC.

This clonotype was observed a few times. The chain links TRBV12-3 or TRBV12-4 to TRBJ1-5; no clear D. Between the trimmed V and J ends, which lost 5 bases and 5 bases, there was a span of 19 bases. This CDR3 contains 16 residues. CDR3 DNA sequence: TGTGCCAGCAGTATCTACGGCGGAGCGATGGATCAGCCCCAGCATTTT. Its protein product is CASSIYGGAMDQPQHF.

The chain joins TRBV7-9 to TRBJ2-5; 8 nucleotides match TRBD2. The CDR3 totals 14 residues. CDR1 and CDR2 from the germline V gene are SEHNR and FQNEAQ (reference sequence). J lost 4 bases, V lost 10 bases, and 11 bases had no gene match. The CDR3 protein is CATLDSGAGETQYF. CDR3 DNA sequence: TGTGCCACGCTTGATAGCGGGGCCGGAGAGACCCAGTACTTC. Full variable domain (outside the CDR3, taken from reference TRBV7-9 and TRBJ2-5): DTGVSQNPRHKITKRGQNVTFRCDPISEHNRLYWYRQTLGQGPEFLTYFQNEAQLEKSRLLSDRFSAERPKGSFSTLEIQRTEQGDSAMYLCATLDSGAGETQYFGPGTRLLVL.

This clonotype appeared many times. The chain is built from TRBV3-1 and TRBJ2-7; a possible D gene is TRBD1 (6 bases). The germline V gene has CDR1 LGHDT and CDR2 YNNKEL (reference sequence). The germline V and J ends were trimmed by 1 base and 4 bases, with 14 bases remaining between them. The CDR3 consists of 15 residues. CDR3 sequence: CASSQGPGDWYEQYF. CDR3 in DNA: TGTGCCAGCAGCCAAGGGCCAGGGGATTGGTACGAGCAGTACTTC.

The J gene is TRBJ2-1, the V gene TRBV6-2 or TRBV6-3, with D perhaps being TRBD1 or TRBD2 (7 bases each). Deletions cut 6 bases from V and 3 bases from J, with 21 bases between. The CDR3 is 17 residues long. Germline assignment: CDR1 MNHEY and CDR2 SVGEGT. CDR3 coding DNA: TGTGCCAGCAGCCTGCGTTCAGGGGGGGGGGACTACAATGAGCAGTTCTTC. Protein: CASSLRSGGGDYNEQFF.

This rearrangement joins TRBV27 to TRBJ1-6; D might be TRBD1 (5 bases). The CDR3 spans 14 residues. Per germline, CDR1 MNHEY and CDR2 SMNVEV (reference sequence). The ends were cut back, 7 bases at V and 4 bases at J, with 11 bases in the middle. CDR3 loop: CASKNGGYNSPLHF. The CDR3 DNA is TGTGCCAGCAAAAATGGGGGTTATAATTCACCCCTCCACTTT.

The rearrangement joins TRBV20-1 to TRBJ2-5, with D perhaps TRBD2 (6 bases). This CDR3 spans 14 amino acids. The V and J ends lost 6 bases and 2 bases respectively, with 16 bases between them. In germline, CDR1 is DFQATT, CDR2 SNEGSKA (reference sequence). In DNA, the CDR3 is TGCAGTGCCCACAGGCGGGGAAGTCAAGAGACCCAGTACTTC. Protein: CSAHRRGSQETQYF.

This clonotype was recorded at least ten times. The chain uses TRBV7-2 and TRBJ2-1; D possibly uses TRBD1 or TRBD2 (5 bases each). CDR3 length: 13 residues. Per the germline V gene, CDR1 is SGHTA and CDR2 is FQGNSA. Trimming left V 1 base short and J 8 bases short, with 9 bases between. The CDR3 spells CASSLEWGYEQFF. Written as DNA, the CDR3 is TGTGCCAGCAGCTTAGAGTGGGGGTATGAGCAGTTCTTC.

This clonotype was counted at least ten times. The V call is TRBV5-1, the J call TRBJ1-3; 7 bases fit TRBD1. V lost 2 bases and J lost 0; bases outside the gene matches: 5. The length of the CDR3 is 16 residues. Germline-derived CDR1 and CDR2 are SGHRS and YFSETQ. The CDR3 loop is CASSLGQVNSGNTIYF. DNA of the CDR3: TGCGCCAGCAGCTTAGGACAGGTGAACTCTGGAAACACCATATATTTT.

This clonotype was seen many times. The rearrangement links TRBV9 to TRBJ1-2; TRBD1 agrees at 11 bases. Germline CDR1 is SGDLS and CDR2 is YYNGEE. This CDR3 has 13 residues. The ends lost 5 bases at V and 8 bases at J; junction bases unmatched: 5. The CDR3 is CASRDRGLSGYTF. The DNA for the CDR3 is TGTGCCAGCAGGGACAGGGGGCTGTCCGGCTACACCTTC.

A remark on this clonotype: One base away lies a much larger clone, so this may be a sequencing read error. The CDR3 does not end in the conserved phenylalanine or tryptophan, so this is likely a read error. V gene TRBV5-1 combines with J gene TRBJ2-2; D is unclear. V was clipped by 1 base and J by 4 bases, with 11 bases between them. Germline CDR1 is SGHRS and CDR2 is YFSETQ. This CDR3 has 15 amino acids. CDR3 sequence reads: CASSLRVGTTGELFL. The CDR3 DNA sequence: TGCGCCAGCAGCTTGCGAGTCGGTACCACCGGGGAGCTGTTTTTG.

This clonotype was seen repeatedly, ten times or more. V usage is TRBV15 and J usage is TRBJ2-1, with a possible D match to TRBD1 (6 bases). V lost 2 bases, J lost 7 bases, and 15 bases lay in between. CDR1 LNHNV and CDR2 YYDKDF come from the germline V gene (reference sequence). This CDR3 contains 15 residues. The CDR3 is CATSRPRQASNEQFF. The CDR3 DNA reads as TGTGCCACCAGCAGACCCCGACAGGCCTCTAATGAGCAGTTCTTC.